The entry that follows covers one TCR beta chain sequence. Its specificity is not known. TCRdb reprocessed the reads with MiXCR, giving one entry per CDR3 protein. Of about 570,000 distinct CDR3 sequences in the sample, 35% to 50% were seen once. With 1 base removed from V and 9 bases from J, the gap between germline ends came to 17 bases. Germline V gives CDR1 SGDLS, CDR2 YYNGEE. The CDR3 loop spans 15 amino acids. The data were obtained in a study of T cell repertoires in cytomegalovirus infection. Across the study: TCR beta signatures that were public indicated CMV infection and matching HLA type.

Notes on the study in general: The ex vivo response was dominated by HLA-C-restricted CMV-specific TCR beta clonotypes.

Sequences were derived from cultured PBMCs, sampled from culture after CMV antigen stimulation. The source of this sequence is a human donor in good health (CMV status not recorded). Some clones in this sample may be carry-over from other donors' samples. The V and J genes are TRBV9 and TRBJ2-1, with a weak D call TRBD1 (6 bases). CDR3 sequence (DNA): TGTGCCAGCAGCGTATTCCCCAGGGGTCGGGGTGAGCAGTTCTTC. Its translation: CASSVFPRGRGEQFF.